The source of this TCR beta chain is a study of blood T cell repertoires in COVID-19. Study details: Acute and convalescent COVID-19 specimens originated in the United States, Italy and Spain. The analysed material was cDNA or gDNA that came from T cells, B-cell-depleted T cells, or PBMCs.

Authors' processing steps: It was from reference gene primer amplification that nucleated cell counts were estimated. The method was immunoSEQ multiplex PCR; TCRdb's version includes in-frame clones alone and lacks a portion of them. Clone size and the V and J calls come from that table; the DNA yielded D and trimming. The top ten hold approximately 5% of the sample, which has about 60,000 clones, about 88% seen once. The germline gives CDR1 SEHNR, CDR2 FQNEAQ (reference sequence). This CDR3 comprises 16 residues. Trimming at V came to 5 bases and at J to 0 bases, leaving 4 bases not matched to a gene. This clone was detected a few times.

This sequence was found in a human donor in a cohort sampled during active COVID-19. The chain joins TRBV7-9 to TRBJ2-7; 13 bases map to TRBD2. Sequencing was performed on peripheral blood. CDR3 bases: TGTGCCAGCAGCCGGGGACTAGCGGGAAGCTCCTACGAGCAGTACTTC. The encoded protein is CASSRGLAGSSYEQYF.